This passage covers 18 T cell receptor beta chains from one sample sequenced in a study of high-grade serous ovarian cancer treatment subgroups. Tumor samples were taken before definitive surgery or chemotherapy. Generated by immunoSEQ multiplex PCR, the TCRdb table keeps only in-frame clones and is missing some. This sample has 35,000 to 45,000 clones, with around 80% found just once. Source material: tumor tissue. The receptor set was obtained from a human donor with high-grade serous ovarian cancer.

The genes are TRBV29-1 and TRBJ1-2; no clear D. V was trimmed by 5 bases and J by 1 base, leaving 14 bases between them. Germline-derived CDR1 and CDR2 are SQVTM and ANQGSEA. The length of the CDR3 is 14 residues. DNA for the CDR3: TGCAGCGTTCCGTCCAACAGTGTTAACTATGGCTACACCTTC. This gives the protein CSVPSNSVNYGYTF.

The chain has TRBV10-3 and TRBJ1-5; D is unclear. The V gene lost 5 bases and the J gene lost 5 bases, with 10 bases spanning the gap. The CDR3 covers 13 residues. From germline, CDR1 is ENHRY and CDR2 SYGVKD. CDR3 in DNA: TGTGCCATCAGTAGGTATTGGGATCAGCCCCAGCATTTT. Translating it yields CAISRYWDQPQHF.

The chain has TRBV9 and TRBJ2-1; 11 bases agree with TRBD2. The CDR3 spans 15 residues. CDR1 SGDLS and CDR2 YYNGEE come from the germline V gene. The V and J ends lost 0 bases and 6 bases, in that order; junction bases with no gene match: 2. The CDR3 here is CASSVGLAGFNEQFF. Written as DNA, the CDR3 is TGTGCCAGCAGCGTAGGACTAGCGGGATTCAATGAGCAGTTCTTC.

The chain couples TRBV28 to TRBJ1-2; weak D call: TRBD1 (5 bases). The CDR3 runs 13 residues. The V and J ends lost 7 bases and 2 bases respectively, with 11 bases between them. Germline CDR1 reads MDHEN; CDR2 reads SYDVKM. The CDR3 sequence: CASKSPGNYGYTF. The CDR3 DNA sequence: TGTGCCAGCAAGAGCCCAGGGAACTATGGCTACACCTTC.

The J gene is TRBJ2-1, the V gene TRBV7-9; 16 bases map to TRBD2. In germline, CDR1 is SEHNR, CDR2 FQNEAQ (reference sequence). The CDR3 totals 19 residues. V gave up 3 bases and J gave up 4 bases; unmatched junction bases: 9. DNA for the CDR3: TGTGCCAGCAGCTTGGGACTAGCGGGAGGGCCCCTATTATACAATGAGCAGTTCTTC. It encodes CASSLGLAGGPLLYNEQFF.

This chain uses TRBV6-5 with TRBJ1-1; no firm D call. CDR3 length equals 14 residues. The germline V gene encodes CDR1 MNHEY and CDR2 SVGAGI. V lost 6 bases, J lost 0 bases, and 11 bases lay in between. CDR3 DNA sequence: TGTGCCAGCAGACCTACTACCCTGAACACTGAAGCTTTCTTT. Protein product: CASRPTTLNTEAFF.

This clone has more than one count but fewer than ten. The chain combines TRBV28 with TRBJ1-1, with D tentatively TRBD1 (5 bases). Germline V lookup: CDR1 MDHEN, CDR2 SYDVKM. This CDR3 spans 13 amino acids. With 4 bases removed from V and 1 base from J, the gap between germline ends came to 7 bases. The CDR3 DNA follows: TGTGCCAGCAGTTCGGGACCGAACACTGAAGCTTTCTTT. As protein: CASSSGPNTEAFF.

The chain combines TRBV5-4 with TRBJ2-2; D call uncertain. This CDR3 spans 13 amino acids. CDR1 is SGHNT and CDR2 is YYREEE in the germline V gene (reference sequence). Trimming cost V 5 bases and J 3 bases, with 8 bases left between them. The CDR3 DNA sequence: TGTGCCAGCAGATCATGGGACACCGGGGAGCTGTTTTTT. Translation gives CASRSWDTGELFF.

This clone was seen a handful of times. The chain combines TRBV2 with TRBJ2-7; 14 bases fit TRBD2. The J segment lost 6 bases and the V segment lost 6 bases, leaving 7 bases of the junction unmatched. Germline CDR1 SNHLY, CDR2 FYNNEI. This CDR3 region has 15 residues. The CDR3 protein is CASSAPGLAGAEQYF. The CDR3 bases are TGTGCCAGCAGCGCTCCGGGACTAGCGGGAGCCGAGCAGTACTTC.

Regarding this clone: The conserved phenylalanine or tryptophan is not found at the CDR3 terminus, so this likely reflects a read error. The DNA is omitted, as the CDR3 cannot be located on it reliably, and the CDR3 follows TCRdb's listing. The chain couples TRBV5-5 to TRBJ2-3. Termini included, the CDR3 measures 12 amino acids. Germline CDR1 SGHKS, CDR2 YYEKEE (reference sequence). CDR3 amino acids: CASSDGPGRKLY.

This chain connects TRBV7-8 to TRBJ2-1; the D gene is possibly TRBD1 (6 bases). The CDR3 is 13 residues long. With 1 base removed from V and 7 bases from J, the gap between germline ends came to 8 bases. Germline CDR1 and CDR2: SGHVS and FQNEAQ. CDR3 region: CASSLGGRNEQFF. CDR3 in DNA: TGTGCCAGCAGCTTAGGGGGGCGTAATGAGCAGTTCTTC.

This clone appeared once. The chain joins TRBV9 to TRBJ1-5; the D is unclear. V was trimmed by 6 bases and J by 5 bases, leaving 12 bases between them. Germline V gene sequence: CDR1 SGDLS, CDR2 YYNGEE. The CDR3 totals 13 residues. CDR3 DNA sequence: TGTGCCAGCATTGCAGAAGGCGATCAGCCCCAGCATTTT. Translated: CASIAEGDQPQHF.

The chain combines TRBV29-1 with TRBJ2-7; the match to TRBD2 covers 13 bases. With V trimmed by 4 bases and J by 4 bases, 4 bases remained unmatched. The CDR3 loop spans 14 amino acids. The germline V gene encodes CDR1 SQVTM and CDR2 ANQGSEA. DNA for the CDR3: TGCAGCGTTGGACTAGCGGGAGGAAGGTACGAGCAGTACTTC. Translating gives CSVGLAGGRYEQYF.

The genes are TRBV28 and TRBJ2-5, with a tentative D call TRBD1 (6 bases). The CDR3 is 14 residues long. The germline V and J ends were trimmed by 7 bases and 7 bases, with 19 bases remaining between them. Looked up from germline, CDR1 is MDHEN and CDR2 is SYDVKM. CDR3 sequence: CASKTTRGPRTQYF. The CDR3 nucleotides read TGTGCCAGCAAAACCACCAGGGGCCCGCGGACCCAGTACTTC. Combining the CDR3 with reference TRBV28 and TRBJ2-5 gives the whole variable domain DVKVTQSSRYLVKRTGEKVFLECVQDMDHENMFWYRQDPGLGLRLIYFSYDVKMKEKGDIPEGYSVSREKKERFSLILESASTNQTSMYLCASKTTRGPRTQYFGPGTRLLVL.

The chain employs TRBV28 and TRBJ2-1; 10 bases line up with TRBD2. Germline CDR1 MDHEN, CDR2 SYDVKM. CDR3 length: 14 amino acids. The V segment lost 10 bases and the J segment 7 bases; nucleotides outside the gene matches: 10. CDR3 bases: TGTGCCATCTCAGCGGGAGGGCCGGGGAATGAGCAGTTCTTC. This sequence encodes CAISAGGPGNEQFF.

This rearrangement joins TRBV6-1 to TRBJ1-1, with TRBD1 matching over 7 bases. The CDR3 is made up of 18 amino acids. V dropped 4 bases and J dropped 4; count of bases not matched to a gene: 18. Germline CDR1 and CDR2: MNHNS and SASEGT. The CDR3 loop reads CASSVYMWDRFFGTEAFF. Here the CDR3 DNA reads TGTGCCAGCAGTGTCTATATGTGGGACAGATTCTTTGGCACTGAAGCTTTCTTT.

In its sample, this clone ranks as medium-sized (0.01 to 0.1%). CDR3 DNA: TGTGCCAGCAGCCCTCCTGGGGCTGAAGCTTTCTTT. The encoded protein is CASSPPGAEAFF. This chain uses TRBV5-6 with TRBJ1-1; no clear D gene. This CDR3 has 12 amino acids. V lost 4 bases and J lost 6, with 10 bases in between. The V gene's germline CDR1 is SGHDT and CDR2 YYEEEE.

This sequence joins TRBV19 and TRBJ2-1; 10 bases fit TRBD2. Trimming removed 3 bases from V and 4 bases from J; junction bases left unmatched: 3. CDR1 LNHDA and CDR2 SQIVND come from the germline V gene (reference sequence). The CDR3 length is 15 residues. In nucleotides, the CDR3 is TGTGCCAGTAGTATGGCTAGCGGGGGATACAATGAGCAGTTCTTC. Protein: CASSMASGGYNEQFF.